A selection of T cell receptor beta chains follows, all from one sample in a study of blood T cells in healthy people across ages. TCRdb re-called the 5' RACE reads with MiXCR, one entry per CDR3 protein. The sample records about 1.8 million distinct CDR3 sequences, less than 50% being singletons. The source material was blood. These receptor sequences come from a woman aged 35 to 49 in good health. Both conserved end residues are trimmed from each CDR3.

J,V,CDR3
TRBJ1-5,TRBV7-2,ASSDYRLSNQPQH
TRBJ2-5,TRBV27,ASSLSGALWETQY
TRBJ1-1,TRBV27,ASFRGNTEAF
TRBJ1-1,TRBV7-9,ASSNTGTSNTEAF
TRBJ2-6,TRBV19,ASTPGHPSGANVLT
TRBJ2-3,TRBV9,ASSVASGTSIQY
TRBJ1-2,TRBV20-1,SATQGVVYGYT
TRBJ2-7,TRBV7-9,ASSLNRDTHEQY
NA,TRBV6-5,ASSYGTVGYEQY
NA,TRBV20-1,SARGDRGKETQY
TRBJ1-2,TRBV4-3,ASSQATQGAYGYT
TRBJ2-5,TRBV5-1,ASSSAGGSETQY
TRBJ2-3,TRBV27,ASSATVEGDTQY
TRBJ2-6,TRBV2,ARRISGANVLT
TRBJ1-3,TRBV4-1,ASSPLEGQGNTIY
NA,TRBV7-2,ASSLNSGGLTCEQY
TRBJ1-2,TRBV6-2/TRBV6-3,ASRQHGQGNYGYT
TRBJ2-1,TRBV11-1,ASSYGSYNEQF
TRBJ2-7,TRBV7-2,ASSLVSGGISYEQY
TRBJ2-7,TRBV15,ATSTGRGAYEQY
TRBJ2-3,TRBV6-2/TRBV6-3,ASSYYSGETDTQY
TRBJ2-2,TRBV24-1,ATRPQGTGTGELF
TRBJ2-5,TRBV7-6,ASSLNWASGGTEETQY
TRBJ2-2,TRBV2,ASSVGGGTTGELF
TRBJ1-2,TRBV12-3/TRBV12-4,ASSPGQGGYGYT
TRBJ2-3,TRBV27,ASSLAGDPTDTQY
TRBJ1-4,TRBV4-2,ASSQAREKLF
TRBJ2-5,TRBV7-2,ASRPTGGKETQY
TRBJ2-4,TRBV29-1,SVAGTSGAKNIQY
TRBJ2-3,TRBV28,ASSSPFSGARRNTQY
TRBJ2-5,TRBV5-1,ASSSDPRSRGSETQY
TRBJ2-1,TRBV20-1,RAPGVNEQF
TRBJ1-1,TRBV3-1,ASSQGAQGRDTEAF
TRBJ2-5,TRBV5-1,ASRVRLAPQETQY
TRBJ2-3,TRBV7-9,ASSLSEGGHLTDTQY
TRBJ2-3,TRBV12-3/TRBV12-4,ASSLDRGPGTDTQY
TRBJ2-5,TRBV12-3/TRBV12-4,ASSLWTEETQY
TRBJ2-1,TRBV29-1,SVEGGGSEQF
TRBJ2-4,TRBV6-5,ASTGGGPLDIQY
TRBJ2-1,TRBV5-1,ASSWGSGGPEQF
TRBJ2-1,TRBV20-1,SARDPVKRGGSGEQF
NA,TRBV4-1,ASSQDQGAGGLSIQY
TRBJ1-2,TRBV27,ASSVESGQWAGYT
TRBJ1-2,TRBV11-2,ASSPITGNGYT
TRBJ1-5,TRBV18,ASSPANRLAQPQH
TRBJ2-4,TRBV6-2/TRBV6-3,ASSYSRGGRGNIQY
TRBJ1-5,TRBV20-1,SASTVQPDQPQH
TRBJ2-1,TRBV4-3,ASSQEGLAGKYNEQF
TRBJ1-3,TRBV7-6,ASSLFLGDGNTIY
TRBJ2-7,TRBV6-6,ATERSSSYEQY
TRBJ2-7,TRBV14,ASSQVIGGSSYEQY